This entry lists 19 T cell receptor beta chains sequenced from one sample in a study of cytomegalovirus exposure and HLA in healthy donors. The PCR used 60 Vbeta and 13 Jbeta primers. Only in-frame clones appear in the TCRdb table, and some are missing; sequencing was by immunoSEQ multiplex PCR. The sample shows more than 100,000 clones, roughly 69% of them seen only once. The specimen was PBMCs. Receptor source: a woman aged 40 to 50 in good health and CMV-seropositive.

V usage is TRBV7-2 and J usage is TRBJ1-1; TRBD1 is a possible D gene (6 bases). The germline V gene encodes CDR1 SGHTA and CDR2 FQGNSA. Trimming left V 3 bases short and J 2 bases short, with 13 bases between. This CDR3 has 15 residues. The CDR3 nucleotides are TGTGCCAGCAGCTTGGCCGGGACACAAAACACTGAAGCTTTCTTT. Residues: CASSLAGTQNTEAFF.

The chain recombines TRBV5-1 with TRBJ1-2; 7 bases map to TRBD1. Looked up from germline, CDR1 is SGHRS and CDR2 is YFSETQ. The junction had 5 bases not matched to a gene; V was cut back by 4 bases and J by 2 bases. The CDR3 loop spans 14 amino acids. The CDR3: CASSPGQFNYGYTF. The CDR3, as DNA: TGCGCCAGCAGCCCGGGACAGTTCAACTATGGCTACACCTTC.

This clone occurred a few times. The rearrangement links TRBV29-1 to TRBJ1-2; perhaps TRBD1 as D (5 bases). Germline V gene sequence: CDR1 SQVTM, CDR2 ANQGSEA. CDR3 length: 15 amino acids. V lost 1 base and J lost 7, with 19 bases in between. The CDR3 is CSVEGQSVIDVGYTF. In DNA, the CDR3 is TGCAGCGTTGAAGGACAGTCGGTGATCGATGTTGGCTACACCTTC. The full variable domain, in which reference TRBV29-1 and TRBJ1-2 provide the parts outside the CDR3, is SAVISQKPSRDICQRGTSLTIQCQVDSQVTMMFWYRQQPGQSLTLIATANQGSEATYESGFVIDKFPISRPNLTFSTLTVSNMSPEDSSIYLCSVEGQSVIDVGYTFGSGTRLTVV.

The chain combines TRBV18 with TRBJ1-1; possible D gene TRBD1, 5 bases. Germline values: CDR1 KGHSH, CDR2 LQKENI. CDR3 length: 13 residues. V was clipped by 5 bases and J by 3 bases, with 10 bases between them. The CDR3 DNA follows: TGTGCCAGCTCATCTGGACAAGACACTGAAGCTTTCTTT. This gives the protein CASSSGQDTEAFF.

This clone was recorded a few times. The rearrangement links TRBV6-6 to TRBJ1-3; the D gene is possibly TRBD1 (6 bases). Per germline, CDR1 MNHNY and CDR2 SVGAGI (reference sequence). This CDR3 is 15 amino acids long. The V end lost 3 bases, the J end lost 4 bases, and 13 bases lay between the germline ends. CDR3 residues: CASSYAGAAGNTIYF. The CDR3 DNA follows: TGTGCCAGCAGTTATGCAGGGGCGGCCGGAAACACCATATATTTT.

This chain joins TRBV11-2 and TRBJ2-3, with a possible D match to TRBD2 (7 bases). Per germline, CDR1 SGHAT and CDR2 FQNNGV. This CDR3 has 14 amino acids. The ends were cut back, 5 bases at V and 6 bases at J, with 15 bases in the middle. CDR3 in amino acids: CASSRGAWGDTQYF. CDR3 bases: TGTGCCAGCAGCCGGGGGGCGTGGGGGGATACGCAGTATTTT.

This chain links TRBV14 with TRBJ2-7; TRBD1 is a possible D gene (6 bases). Germline V CDR1 and CDR2: SGHDN, FVKESK. This CDR3 has 14 amino acids. The V and J ends lost 3 bases and 7 bases respectively, with 16 bases between them. CDR3 residues: CASSHLNRRGEQYF. CDR3 DNA: TGTGCCAGCAGCCACTTGAATAGAAGGGGGGAGCAGTACTTC.

The J gene is TRBJ1-6, the V gene TRBV2; D remains unclear. Looked up from germline, CDR1 is SNHLY and CDR2 is FYNNEI. V was trimmed by 4 bases and J by 4 bases, leaving 14 bases between them. The length of the CDR3 is 16 residues. The CDR3 loop is CASSVPRGQYNSPLHF. DNA of the CDR3: TGTGCCAGCAGTGTTCCCCGCGGGCAGTATAATTCACCCCTCCACTTT.

V is TRBV2 and J is TRBJ1-1; possible D gene TRBD1, 6 bases. This CDR3 comprises 15 residues. Trimming shortened V by 4 bases and J by 4 bases, and 16 bases separated the two germline ends. Per germline, CDR1 SNHLY and CDR2 FYNNEI. CDR3 in amino acids: CASSGRGGPGTEAFF. The CDR3 DNA sequence: TGTGCCAGCAGTGGCAGGGGAGGGCCGGGCACTGAAGCTTTCTTT.

The gene calls are TRBV6-1 and TRBJ1-1, with D perhaps TRBD1 (6 bases). CDR1 is MNHNS, CDR2 SASEGT, per germline. Trimming took off 2 bases at V and 1 base at J, with 11 bases between the two ends. This CDR3 is built from 15 residues. As DNA, the CDR3 is TGTGCCAGCAGTGAATGGGTGGGACAGAACACTGAAGCTTTCTTT. It is translated as CASSEWVGQNTEAFF.

The chain uses TRBV27 and TRBJ2-2; possibly TRBD2 for D (6 bases). The CDR3 extends over 13 amino acids. Trimming left V 3 bases short and J 5 bases short, with 7 bases between. Germline-derived CDR1 and CDR2 are MNHEY and SMNVEV (reference sequence). CDR3 loop: CASSLGGTGELFF. As DNA, the CDR3 is TGTGCCAGCAGTTTGGGGGGAACCGGGGAGCTGTTTTTT.

This clone was observed a handful of times. The chain uses TRBV7-9 and TRBJ1-2, with 9 bases identical to TRBD1. V lost 3 bases and J lost 9; bases outside the gene matches: 8. The germline V gene encodes CDR1 SEHNR and CDR2 FQNEAQ (reference sequence). The CDR3 runs 14 residues. This CDR3 reads CASSFAGTGSRYTF. CDR3 nucleotides: TGTGCCAGCAGCTTCGCCGGGACAGGGAGCCGCTACACCTTC.

The CDR3 nucleotides read TGTGCCAGCAGCTTCACGGGGGTACCGACCGGGGAGCTGTTTTTT. Protein: CASSFTGVPTGELFF. The genes are TRBV7-2 and TRBJ2-2, with a possible D match to TRBD2 (6 bases). The CDR3 has 15 amino acids. With 3 bases removed from V and 5 bases from J, the gap between germline ends came to 13 bases. CDR1 is SGHTA, CDR2 FQGNSA, per germline.

The V gene is TRBV19, the J gene TRBJ2-2; 9 nucleotides align to TRBD1. V lost 3 bases and J lost 4; bases outside the gene matches: 6. Germline loops: CDR1 LNHDA, CDR2 SQIVND (reference sequence). The CDR3 runs 16 residues. CDR3 sequence reads: CASSIRGTGFTGELFF. CDR3 in DNA: TGTGCCAGTAGTATCAGGGGGACAGGGTTCACCGGGGAGCTGTTTTTT.

This clone occurred a few times. The chain recombines TRBV6-1 with TRBJ2-7; 7 nucleotides align to TRBD1. CDR1 is MNHNS and CDR2 is SASEGT in the germline V gene. Unmatched junction bases numbered 9, after V lost 8 bases and J lost 5 bases. CDR3 length: 13 amino acids. CDR3 in amino acids: CASVFTGEHEQYF. The CDR3 nucleotides are TGTGCCAGCGTCTTCACAGGGGAACACGAGCAGTACTTC.

A note on this clone: One junction end disagrees with the germline gene, perhaps due to a read error. The chain recombines TRBV5-1 with TRBJ2-7, with 10 positions matching TRBD1. Germline CDR1 and CDR2: SGHRS and YFSETQ. This CDR3 spans 17 amino acids. DNA for the CDR3: TGCGCCAGCAGCTCCTCGCCCCGGACAGGGGGATCCTCCGAGCAGTACTTC. Translating it yields CASSSSPRTGGSSEQYF.

This clone was seen a handful of times. The chain uses TRBV18 and TRBJ2-3, with TRBD2 matching over 9 bases. Germline values: CDR1 KGHSH, CDR2 LQKENI. Trimming removed 3 bases from V and 2 bases from J; junction bases left unmatched: 6. The CDR3 spans 16 residues. The CDR3 nucleotides are TGTGCCAGCTCACCCACTAGCGGGCGCTACACAGATACGCAGTATTTT. It is translated as CASSPTSGRYTDTQYF.

V gene TRBV15 combines with J gene TRBJ2-7; tentatively, D is TRBD1 (6 bases). V was cut by 0 bases and J by 3 bases, with 12 bases left in between. The CDR3 runs 15 residues. Germline-derived CDR1 and CDR2 are LNHNV and YYDKDF (reference sequence). The CDR3 DNA follows: TGTGCCACCAGCAGAGATCCGAGAGGGGGCTACGAGCAGTACTTC. Translating it yields CATSRDPRGGYEQYF.

The count of this clone is one. The gene calls are TRBV2 and TRBJ2-5, with 10 bases aligning to TRBD1. The CDR3 loop spans 13 amino acids. Germline CDR1 and CDR2: SNHLY and FYNNEI. With V trimmed by 6 bases and J by 3 bases, 1 base remained unmatched. The CDR3, as DNA: TGTGCCAGCAGGGGACAGGGGAAAGAGACCCAGTACTTC. Translated, it gives CASRGQGKETQYF.